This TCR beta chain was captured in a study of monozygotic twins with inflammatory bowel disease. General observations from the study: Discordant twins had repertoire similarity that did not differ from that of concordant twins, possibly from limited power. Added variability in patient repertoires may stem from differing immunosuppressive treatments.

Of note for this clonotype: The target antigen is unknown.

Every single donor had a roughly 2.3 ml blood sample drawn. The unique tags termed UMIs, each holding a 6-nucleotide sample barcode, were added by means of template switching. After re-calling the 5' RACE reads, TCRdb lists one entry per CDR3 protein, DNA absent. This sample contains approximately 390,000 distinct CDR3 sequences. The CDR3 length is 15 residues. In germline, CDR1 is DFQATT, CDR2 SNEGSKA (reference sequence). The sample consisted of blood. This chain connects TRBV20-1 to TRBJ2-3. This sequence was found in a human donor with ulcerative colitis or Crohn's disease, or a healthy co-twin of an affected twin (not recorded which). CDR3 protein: CSAVRGDRTTDTQYF.